The T cell receptor beta chain described here comes from a study of T cell repertoires in cytomegalovirus infection. Study in general: Carrying CMV and the relevant HLA type showed in public TCR beta signatures.

Looked up from germline, CDR1 is SGHTA and CDR2 is FQGNSA. V lost 0 bases and J 4 bases, leaving 14 bases between the germline ends. This CDR3 spans 16 amino acids. TCRdb passed the reads through MiXCR, listing each CDR3 protein once. Of 200,000 to 300,000 distinct CDR3 sequences in the sample, under 8.5% are singletons; the top ten hold 6.5%. This clonotype was counted at least ten times. The antigen is undetermined. Study results and limitations: The study found HLA-C-restricted CMV-specific TCR beta clonotypes dominating the ex vivo response. Summed public TCR beta family frequency identified CMV carriers bearing the relevant HLA.

Sequencing was carried out using PBMCs. The sequence was collected from a human donor in good health (CMV status not recorded). Some clones in this sample may be carry-over from other donors' samples. The chain combines TRBV7-2 with TRBJ2-3; a possible D gene is TRBD2 (7 bases). Here the CDR3 DNA reads TGTGCCAGCAGCTTAGCCAGGTGGGGGGGCTCAGATACGCAGTATTTT. It encodes CASSLARWGGSDTQYF.